The 26 T cell receptor beta chains below were found in one sample sequenced in a study of post-analysis software for immune sequencing data. Notes on the study in general: Controls had lower frequencies than patients of about 5 TRBV segments, which included TRBV5-6, TRBV5-1 and TRBV20-1.

cDNA libraries of TCR beta carried unique molecular identifiers. MiXCR was run by TCRdb on the PCR reads, yielding one entry per CDR3 protein. This table has approximately 630,000 distinct CDR3 sequences, 59% appearing once. These receptors' targets are unknown. The sequencing sample was made of blood. The receptors were gathered from a girl between 2 and 10 years old with multiple sclerosis.

Turning to this clonotype: Germline and junction disagree at one end, which may indicate a read error. This rearrangement joins TRBV6-6 to TRBJ1-2; 12 bases are a match to TRBD1. Per the germline V gene, CDR1 is MNHNY and CDR2 is SVGAGI (reference sequence). The CDR3 has 16 amino acids. CDR3 sequence reads: CASSPGQGALGNGHTF. The CDR3 DNA follows: TGTGCCAGCAGTCCGGGACAGGGGGCTTTAGGAAATGGCCACACCTTC.

The chain recombines TRBV9 with TRBJ2-4, with D possibly TRBD1 on 7 matching bases. This CDR3 has 12 residues. The V gene's germline CDR1 is SGDLS and CDR2 YYNGEE. Trimming removed 5 bases from V and 11 bases from J, with 14 bases in between. The CDR3 is CASSNGGTVQYF. CDR3 bases: TGTGCCAGCAGTAACGGAGGGACAGTTCAGTACTTC.

The V call is TRBV3-1, the J call TRBJ2-5; 7 bases agree with TRBD2. V dropped 0 bases and J dropped 11; count of bases not matched to a gene: 12. Germline V CDR1 and CDR2: LGHDT, YNNKEL (reference sequence). The CDR3 has 15 residues. The CDR3 sequence: CASSQDRREVEEQYF. CDR3 in DNA: TGTGCCAGCAGCCAAGATCGACGGGAGGTCGAAGAGCAGTACTTC.

The chain joins TRBV5-1 to TRBJ2-1; D possibly corresponds to TRBD2 (7 bases). The CDR3 sequence is 16 residues long. Germline V gene sequence: CDR1 SGHRS, CDR2 YFSETQ. V lost 5 bases to trimming and J lost 8 bases, with 23 bases between them. Here the CDR3 reads CASSSGEGGGIDEQFF. CDR3 DNA sequence: TGCGCCAGCAGTTCTGGGGAGGGAGGGGGGATCGATGAGCAGTTCTTC.

The J gene is TRBJ2-5, the V gene TRBV7-2, with TRBD2 identical over 15 bases. Germline CDR1 reads SGHTA; CDR2 reads FQGNSA. The CDR3 covers 18 residues. Losses at the gene ends were 5 bases for V and 5 bases for J; bases not matched to a gene: 12. CDR3 amino acids: CASSQGTSGGLRRETQYF. Here the CDR3 DNA reads TGTGCCAGCAGCCAAGGGACTAGCGGGGGGTTGAGAAGGGAGACCCAGTACTTC. Filled out from reference TRBV7-2 and TRBJ2-5, the complete variable domain reads GAGVSQSPSNKVTEKGKDVELRCDPISGHTALYWYRQSLGQGLEFLIYFQGNSAPDKSGLPSDRFSAERTGGSVSTLTIQRTQQEDSAVYLCASSQGTSGGLRRETQYFGPGTRLLVL.

The J gene is TRBJ2-4, the V gene TRBV3-1, with 10 bases fitting TRBD1. The closer fit of TRBJ2-7 to the DNA end suggests the J call may be wrong. The germline CDR1 and CDR2 sequences are LGHDT and YNNKEL (reference sequence). The CDR3 totals 15 residues. The CDR3 here is CASSQEGTGASEQYF. In nucleotides, the CDR3 is TGTGCCAGCAGCCAAGAAGGGACAGGGGCTTCCGAGCAGTACTTC.

This clonotype has a handful of counts. This chain links TRBV29-1 with TRBJ2-1; 12 nucleotides agree with TRBD2. V shed 6 bases and J 5 bases; nucleotides not matched to a gene: 5. CDR1 is SQVTM, CDR2 ANQGSEA, per germline. The CDR3 has 14 amino acids. CDR3 loop: CSVGRLAGDNEQFF. The CDR3 DNA reads TGCAGCGTGGGCCGACTAGCGGGGGACAATGAGCAGTTCTTC.

This sequence joins TRBV20-1 and TRBJ2-3; 10 bases are shared with TRBD2. The CDR3 contains 17 residues. The trim removed 0 bases at V and 4 bases at J, leaving 10 bases unmatched. Looked up from germline, CDR1 is DFQATT and CDR2 is SNEGSKA (reference sequence). DNA for the CDR3: TGCAGTGCTAGAGATCTCACTAGCGGGACGATTGCAGATACGCAGTATTTT. Translated, it gives CSARDLTSGTIADTQYF.

The V gene is TRBV6-2 or TRBV6-3, the J gene TRBJ1-2; TRBD1 aligns across 11 bases. After removal of 0 bases from V and 7 bases from J, the junction contained 7 bases not matched to a gene. Germline CDR1 is MNHEY and CDR2 is SVGEGT. The CDR3 totals 16 residues. The CDR3 DNA sequence: TGTGCCAGCAGTTACTCGGGGACAGGGGGGAACGGTGGCTACACCTTC. Translated: CASSYSGTGGNGGYTF.

The chain carries TRBV3-1 and TRBJ2-1; 7 bases map to TRBD2. CDR3 length: 14 amino acids. The germline V gene has CDR1 LGHDT and CDR2 YNNKEL (reference sequence). V shed 4 bases and J 6 bases; nucleotides not matched to a gene: 6. CDR3 in amino acids: CASSPLTSPNEQFF. Here the CDR3 DNA reads TGTGCCAGCAGCCCGTTGACTAGCCCCAATGAGCAGTTCTTC.

V and J are TRBV4-2 and TRBJ2-5, with D perhaps TRBD1 or TRBD2 (6 bases each). Germline assignment: CDR1 LGHNA and CDR2 YNFKEQ. Trimming removed 0 bases at V and 4 bases at J, with 12 bases between. This CDR3 spans 15 amino acids. As DNA, the CDR3 is TGTGCCAGCAGCCAAGATTCCGGGGGCGCAGAGACCCAGTACTTC. It yields the protein CASSQDSGGAETQYF.

This chain joins TRBV2 and TRBJ1-2; TRBD1 is a possible D gene (6 bases). Germline V gene data show CDR1 as SNHLY and CDR2 as FYNNEI. The V gene lost 5 bases and the J gene lost 5 bases, with 18 bases spanning the gap. CDR3 length equals 15 residues. CDR3 loop: CASSRPSGTSYGYTF. The CDR3 region has the DNA TGTGCCAGCAGTCGGCCCTCCGGGACAAGTTATGGCTACACCTTC.

The CDR3 spells CSAYRGIGEQYF. The CDR3 DNA reads TGCAGTGCTTACAGGGGGATTGGCGAGCAGTACTTC. The rearrangement joins TRBV20-1 to TRBJ2-7; 8 bases agree with TRBD1. Unmatched junction bases numbered 6, after V lost 5 bases and J lost 6 bases. Germline CDR1 and CDR2: DFQATT and SNEGSKA (reference sequence). The CDR3 totals 12 residues.

The chain is built from TRBV20-1 and TRBJ2-7; possible D gene TRBD1, 5 bases. With 0 bases removed from V and 4 bases from J, the gap between germline ends came to 16 bases. The germline CDR1 and CDR2 sequences are DFQATT and SNEGSKA (reference sequence). The CDR3 extends over 15 amino acids. The CDR3 spells CSARDAGYSLYEQYF. The CDR3 bases are TGCAGTGCTAGAGATGCAGGGTACTCACTATACGAGCAGTACTTC.

This clonotype was found a few times. The rearrangement uses TRBV5-1 and TRBJ2-1; 10 nucleotides agree with TRBD2. The J segment lost 7 bases and the V segment lost 2 bases, leaving 6 bases of the junction unmatched. In germline, CDR1 is SGHRS, CDR2 YFSETQ. The CDR3 contains 15 residues. Written as DNA, the CDR3 is TGCGCCAGCAGCTTTAGCGGGAGGCCCGTAAATGAGCAGTTCTTC. Translated: CASSFSGRPVNEQFF.

The genes are TRBV3-1 and TRBJ2-4, with 10 bases identical to TRBD2. Per the germline V gene, CDR1 is LGHDT and CDR2 is YNNKEL (reference sequence). Germline trimming cut 5 bases from V and 7 bases from J; bases unmatched to any gene: 5. This CDR3 has 14 residues. The CDR3 nucleotides are TGTGCCAGCAGCGAGGGGGGACTAGCGAACATTCAGTACTTC. Translation: CASSEGGLANIQYF.

This chain joins TRBV29-1 and TRBJ1-1; no clear D. Germline V gene data show CDR1 as SQVTM and CDR2 as ANQGSEA. Between the trimmed V and J ends, which lost 1 base and 4 bases, there was a span of 7 bases. This CDR3 has 12 amino acids. Here the CDR3 reads CSVEVSSTEAFF. The CDR3 region has the DNA TGCAGCGTTGAAGTCTCCAGCACTGAAGCTTTCTTT.

The gene calls are TRBV7-2 and TRBJ2-7; TRBD1 aligns across 7 bases. The better agreement between TRBJ2-5 and the DNA end casts doubt on the J call. CDR3 length equals 14 residues. Germline V lookup: CDR1 SGHTA, CDR2 FQGNSA. The CDR3 here is CASSSVGQVETQYF. The CDR3 DNA sequence: TGTGCCAGCAGCTCCGTCGGACAGGTCGAGACCCAGTACTTC.

The rearrangement joins TRBV20-1 to TRBJ2-5; TRBD2 might be the D (6 bases). The end of the DNA aligns better with TRBJ2-7, so the J call may be wrong. The CDR3 runs to 14 residues. Germline V gene lookup returns CDR1 DFQATT and CDR2 SNEGSKA (reference sequence). CDR3 region: CSAREAGRDYEQYF. DNA for the CDR3: TGCAGTGCTAGGGAAGCGGGTCGGGACTACGAGCAGTACTTC.

The genes are TRBV15 and TRBJ2-1; 9 bases line up with TRBD1. Germline V lookup: CDR1 LNHNV, CDR2 YYDKDF (reference sequence). The junction had 10 bases not matched to a gene; V was cut back by 3 bases and J by 7 bases. CDR3 size: 16 residues. In nucleotides, the CDR3 is TGTGCCACCAGCAGGCCTTTAGGGACAGGGAGGAATGAGCAGTTCTTC. Protein product: CATSRPLGTGRNEQFF.

The chain couples TRBV27 to TRBJ1-2, with 8 bases fitting TRBD1. This CDR3 comprises 13 residues. Germline CDR1 is MNHEY and CDR2 is SMNVEV (reference sequence). Losses at the gene ends were 5 bases for V and 7 bases for J; bases not matched to a gene: 6. The CDR3 nucleotides are TGTGCCAGCAGTCCGACAGGGGCCCGTGGCTACACCTTC. Translated, it gives CASSPTGARGYTF.

J is TRBJ1-2 and V is TRBV5-5; the match to TRBD1 covers 7 bases. The junction had 5 bases not matched to a gene; V was cut back by 0 bases and J by 3 bases. CDR3 length: 15 residues. Germline CDR1 SGHKS, CDR2 YYEKEE (reference sequence). The CDR3 reads CASSLVGQLDYGYTF. In nucleotides, the CDR3 is TGTGCCAGCAGCTTGGTGGGACAGCTAGACTATGGCTACACCTTC.

This chain joins TRBV27 and TRBJ2-4, with 7 bases matching TRBD1. The CDR3 is 13 residues long. The trim removed 8 bases at V and 5 bases at J, leaving 6 bases unmatched. In germline, CDR1 is MNHEY, CDR2 SMNVEV (reference sequence). CDR3 sequence reads: CASRRGLENIQYF. The CDR3 region has the DNA TGTGCCAGCCGAAGGGGGCTCGAAAACATTCAGTACTTC.

This chain uses TRBV12-3 or TRBV12-4 with TRBJ2-5, with TRBD2 identical over 11 bases. The J call may be incorrect, as the DNA end agrees better with TRBJ2-7. This CDR3 contains 15 residues. The CDR3 spells CASSFGTSGSSEQYF. DNA of the CDR3: TGTGCCAGCAGTTTTGGAACTAGCGGGAGTTCCGAGCAGTACTTC.

The rearrangement links TRBV7-9 to TRBJ1-2, with 7 bases lining up with TRBD1. The CDR3 runs to 11 residues. CDR1 is SEHNR, CDR2 FQNEAQ, per germline (reference sequence). V shed 6 bases, J shed 7 bases, and the junction held 2 bases outside the gene matches. The CDR3 loop reads CASRQGTGYTF. CDR3 DNA sequence: TGTGCCAGCAGACAGGGGACTGGCTACACCTTC.

This clonotype came up a few times. The V and J genes are TRBV29-1 and TRBJ2-1; D is undetermined. Germline assignment: CDR1 SQVTM and CDR2 ANQGSEA. This CDR3 is 13 amino acids long. V gave up 3 bases and J gave up 7 bases, with 13 bases separating them. CDR3 coding DNA: TGCAGCGTTGATTCGGCAGCGCGGAATGAGCAGTTCTTC. Translation: CSVDSAARNEQFF.